This T cell receptor beta chain came from a study of blood T cell repertoires in COVID-19 (dated by TCRdb to 2018 to 2021). About the investigation overall: Samples covering the acute and convalescent phases of COVID-19 were provided by collaborators in the United States, Italy and Spain. Samples were obtained from the ongoing ImmuneRACE study (first 160 participants) and from roughly 1,300 subjects provided by 6 global collaborators. The material from the prospective study consisted of cDNA or gDNA derived from T cells, B-cell-depleted T cells, or PBMCs. Sample metadata almost always included a de-identified subject ID, COVID-19 status, age in years and sex. The repertoires were released in a freely available public database intended as a resource for research on the immune response to SARS-CoV-2. Deeply sampled blood TCRbeta repertoires from subjects exposed to, actively infected with, or recovered from COVID-19 were included in the dataset. HLA class I and class II types, where available, came from metadata supplied by the sample provider rather than from assay-based typing.

As for this clone: Its antigen remains unidentified. No much larger clonotype is one base removed from it; base qualities were not supplied.

The CDR3 measures 15 amino acids from cysteine to phenylalanine. Only the CDR3 region is kept as DNA, spanning 45 bases read in frame from base 1. V gives up 4 bases and J gives up 5 bases, and the segment between their germline ends measures 14 bases. The germline V gene (reference sequence) yields LGHDT for CDR1 and YNNKEL for CDR2. One collaborating source in Seattle enrolled patients while the patients were actively infected and followed the patients over time throughout the course of disease. Each collaborating institution followed its own protocols to collect whole blood in K2EDTA tubes. For TCRbeta analysis, collaborator samples were shipped as frozen whole blood, as isolated PBMCs, or as DNA extracted from either sample type. What the work shows at the level of the full study, not this receptor alone: The quantity of clinical and demographic metadata differed by source and by participant and was supplied without curation.

TCRbeta CDR3 regions were amplified from genomic DNA by means of the immunoSEQ Assay, a bias-controlled multiplex PCR. The authors processed their data as follows. The number of nucleated cells in each sample was estimated from the amplification of reference gene primers within the assay. Sequence reads were collapsed and filtered to measure the absolute abundance of every unique TCRbeta CDR3 rearrangement. For each sample, productive Simpson clonality was calculated as the square root of Simpson's diversity index over productive rearrangements. The source is immuneACCESS, and TCRdb retained only in-frame sequences with V and J called. Part of the clones is not carried over; for the studies checked, unresolved V genes explain less than half of this, and the remainder is unexplained. The DNA gave D and trimming, while V, J and clone size come from that table. Counted in this sample were a few hundred thousand clones; around 83% of them appeared once. The ten largest clonotypes hold 5.2% of the sample.

Sample: peripheral blood. This receptor was identified in a woman aged 70 to 79 with COVID-19, enrolled during active disease. This chain joins TRBV3-1 (or the pseudogene TRBV3-2) to TRBJ1-4; 5 matching bases give a weak D call of TRBD1. The bases read TGTGCCAGCAGCCTCCAGGGAACCTTAAATGAAAAACTGTTTTTT. It is translated as CASSLQGTLNEKLFF.